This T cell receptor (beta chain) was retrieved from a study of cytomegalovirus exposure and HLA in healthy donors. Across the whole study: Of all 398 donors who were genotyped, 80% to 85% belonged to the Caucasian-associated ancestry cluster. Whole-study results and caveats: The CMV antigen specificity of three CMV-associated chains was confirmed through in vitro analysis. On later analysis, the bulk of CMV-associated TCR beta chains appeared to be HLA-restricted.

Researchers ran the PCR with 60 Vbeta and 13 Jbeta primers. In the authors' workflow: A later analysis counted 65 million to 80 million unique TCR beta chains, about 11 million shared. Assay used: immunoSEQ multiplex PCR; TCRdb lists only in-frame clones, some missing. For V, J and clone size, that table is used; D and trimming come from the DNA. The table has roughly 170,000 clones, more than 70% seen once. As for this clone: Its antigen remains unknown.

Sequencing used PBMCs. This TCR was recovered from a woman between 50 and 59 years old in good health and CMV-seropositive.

The CDR3 region is CASSRRDTSNQPQHF. CDR3 nucleotides: TGTGCCAGCAGCCGACGGGACACTAGCAATCAGCCCCAGCATTTT. This chain joins TRBV5-8 and TRBJ1-5, with a tentative D call TRBD1 (6 bases). Per the germline V gene, CDR1 is SGHTS and CDR2 is YDEGEE. This CDR3 is 15 amino acids long. The V and J ends lost 4 bases and 0 bases respectively, with 11 bases between them.